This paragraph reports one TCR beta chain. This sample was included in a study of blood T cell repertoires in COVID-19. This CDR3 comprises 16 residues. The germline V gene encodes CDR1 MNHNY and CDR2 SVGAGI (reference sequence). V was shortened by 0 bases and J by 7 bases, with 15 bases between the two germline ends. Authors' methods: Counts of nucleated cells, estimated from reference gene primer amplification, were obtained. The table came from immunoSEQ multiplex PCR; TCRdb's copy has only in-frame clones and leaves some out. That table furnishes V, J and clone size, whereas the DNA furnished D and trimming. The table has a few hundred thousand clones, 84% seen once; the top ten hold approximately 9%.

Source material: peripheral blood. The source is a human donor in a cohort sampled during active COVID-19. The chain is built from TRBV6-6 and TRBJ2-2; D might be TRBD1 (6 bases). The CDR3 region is CASSYSPGVSVGELFF. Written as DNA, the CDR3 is TGTGCCAGCAGTTACTCGCCAGGGGTGTCTGTCGGGGAGCTGTTTTTT.